The TCR beta chain described here comes from a study of cytomegalovirus exposure and HLA in healthy donors. Study-wide points: Links to common viral pathogens appeared, in a later analysis, for several of the most significant clusters. Despite most TCR sequences being rare, some public TCRs occurred in many donors.

The study sampled nominally healthy donors, though unrecorded immune exposures were likely. The records do not include a CMV serostatus for this donor. Germline V CDR1 and CDR2: SEHNR, FQNEAQ (reference sequence). Trimming stripped 8 bases from V and 1 base from J, with 14 bases between. CDR3 size: 14 residues. There are a few counts of this clone. Its antigen is not known. The primer mix had 60 Vbeta and 13 Jbeta primers. Repertoires were generated with immunoSEQ multiplex PCR, while TCRdb's copy carries only in-frame clones and drops some. This sample has about 170,000 clones, with approximately 72% found just once.

V is TRBV7-9 and J is TRBJ1-2, with D unresolved. The clonotype originates from a human donor in good health. The specimen was PBMCs. CDR3 sequence: CASERIGDNYGYTF. In DNA, the CDR3 is TGTGCCAGCGAAAGGATAGGAGATAACTATGGCTACACCTTC.